This passage covers 10 T cell receptor beta chains from one sample sequenced in a study of blood T cell repertoires in COVID-19. Data came from immunoSEQ multiplex PCR; TCRdb stores just in-frame clones and leaves some out. The table shows roughly 250,000 clones, with just over 90% occurring only once. Sequenced input: PBMCs or T cells enriched from blood (not recorded which). The receptor set was obtained from a young woman who had recovered from COVID-19.

This chain uses TRBV27 with TRBJ1-2; 10 bases are a match to TRBD1. Trimming cost V 6 bases and J 7 bases; bases outside gene matches: 8. The length of the CDR3 is 14 residues. CDR1 is MNHEY and CDR2 is SMNVEV in the germline V gene (reference sequence). The CDR3 region has the DNA TGTGCCAGCAGAACGACAGGGGGCGCGGGTGGCTACACCTTC. Translated: CASRTTGGAGGYTF.

The chain employs TRBV15 and TRBJ2-3; TRBD2 might be the D (6 bases). The CDR3 loop spans 19 amino acids. Germline V gene sequence: CDR1 LNHNV, CDR2 YYDKDF (reference sequence). The V end was cut by 5 bases, the J end by 2 bases, with 26 bases between. The CDR3 region is CATSPGGSGRLWFTDTQYF. In DNA form, the CDR3 reads TGTGCCACCAGCCCTGGGGGTAGCGGACGACTCTGGTTCACAGATACGCAGTATTTT.

The chain combines TRBV7-9 with TRBJ1-2; TRBD1 agrees at 11 bases. The ends lost 6 bases at V and 2 bases at J; junction bases unmatched: 5. This CDR3 spans 15 amino acids. Germline-derived CDR1 and CDR2 are SEHNR and FQNEAQ (reference sequence). In DNA, the CDR3 is TGTGCCAGCAGGCCCGGGACAGGGGGAAACTATGGCTACACCTTC. As protein: CASRPGTGGNYGYTF. The whole variable domain, filled in from reference TRBV7-9 and TRBJ1-2, reads DTGVSQNPRHKITKRGQNVTFRCDPISEHNRLYWYRQTLGQGPEFLTYFQNEAQLEKSRLLSDRFSAERPKGSFSTLEIQRTEQGDSAMYLCASRPGTGGNYGYTFGSGTRLTVV.

This sequence joins TRBV4-2 and TRBJ2-7; D is undetermined. Germline CDR1 is LGHNA and CDR2 is YNFKEQ. V lost 1 base and J lost 7, with 11 bases in between. The CDR3 contains 13 residues. CDR3 residues: CASSQGIGLEQYF. The DNA of the CDR3 is TGTGCCAGCAGCCAAGGTATCGGTCTGGAGCAGTACTTC.

The chain carries TRBV28 and TRBJ2-7; D is possibly TRBD1 (6 bases). V lost 6 bases to trimming and J lost 4 bases, with 7 bases between them. The CDR3 is made up of 11 amino acids. CDR1 is MDHEN and CDR2 is SYDVKM in the germline V gene. The CDR3, as DNA: TGTGCCAGCAGAGGGGGTTACGAGCAGTACTTC. Residues: CASRGGYEQYF.

V and J are TRBV5-1 and TRBJ1-5; 10 positions agree with TRBD1. The CDR3 has 16 residues. V shed 4 bases, J shed 6 bases, and the junction held 10 bases outside the gene matches. Germline loops: CDR1 SGHRS, CDR2 YFSETQ. Here the CDR3 reads CASSPGDRGSGQPQHF. Written as DNA, the CDR3 is TGCGCCAGCAGCCCAGGGGACAGGGGATCAGGTCAGCCCCAGCATTTT.

V and J are TRBV19 and TRBJ1-1; 7 bases are a match to TRBD1. This CDR3 contains 12 residues. V lost 8 bases to trimming and J lost 7 bases; unmatched junction nucleotides: 7. Germline-derived CDR1 and CDR2 are LNHDA and SQIVND (reference sequence). This CDR3 reads CASSTGQLEAFF. The CDR3, as DNA: TGTGCCAGTTCTACGGGACAGCTTGAAGCTTTCTTT.

This sequence joins TRBV19 and TRBJ2-3, with TRBD2 as a possible D gene (6 bases). Germline CDR1 is LNHDA and CDR2 is SQIVND (reference sequence). The CDR3 consists of 13 residues. With 4 bases removed from V and 5 bases from J, the gap between germline ends came to 10 bases. The CDR3 DNA sequence: TGTGCCAGTAGTAGGGGGGACCGAGATACGCAGTATTTT. Protein: CASSRGDRDTQYF.

The gene calls are TRBV24-1 and TRBJ2-7; D gene ambiguous. Germline loops: CDR1 KGHDR, CDR2 SFDVKD. CDR3 length: 12 amino acids. V dropped 0 bases and J dropped 6 bases, with 5 bases sitting between them. In DNA, the CDR3 is TGTGCCACCAGTGATTTGCATCCCGAGCAGTACTTC. Protein sequence: CATSDLHPEQYF.

This clone was observed a single time. The V call is TRBV5-6, the J call TRBJ1-5; D is perhaps TRBD1 (6 bases). V was pared by 4 bases and J by 7 bases, with 15 bases between. CDR1 and CDR2 (germline): SGHDT, YYEEEE. The CDR3 has 14 residues. The CDR3 region is CASSPRGARQPQHF. The CDR3 coding sequence is TGTGCCAGCAGCCCTCGGGGGGCCCGACAGCCCCAGCATTTT.